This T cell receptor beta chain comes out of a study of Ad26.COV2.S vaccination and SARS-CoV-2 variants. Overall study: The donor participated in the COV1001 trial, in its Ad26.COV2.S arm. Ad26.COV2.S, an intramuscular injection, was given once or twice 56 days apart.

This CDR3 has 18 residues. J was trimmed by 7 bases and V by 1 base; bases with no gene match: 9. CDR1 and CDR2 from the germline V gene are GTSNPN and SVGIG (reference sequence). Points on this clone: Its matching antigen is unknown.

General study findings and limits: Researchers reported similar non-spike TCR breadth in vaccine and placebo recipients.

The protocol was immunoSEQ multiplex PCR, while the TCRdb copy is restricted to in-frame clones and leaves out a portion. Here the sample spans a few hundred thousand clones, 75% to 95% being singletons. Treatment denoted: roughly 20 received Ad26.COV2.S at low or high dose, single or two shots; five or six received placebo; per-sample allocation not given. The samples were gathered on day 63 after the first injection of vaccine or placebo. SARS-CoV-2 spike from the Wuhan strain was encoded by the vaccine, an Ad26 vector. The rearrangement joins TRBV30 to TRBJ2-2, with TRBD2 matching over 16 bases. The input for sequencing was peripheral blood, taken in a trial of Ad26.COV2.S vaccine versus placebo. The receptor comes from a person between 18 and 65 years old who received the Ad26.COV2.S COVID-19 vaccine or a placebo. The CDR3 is CAWSAYGTSGRGFGELFF. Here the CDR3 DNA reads TGTGCCTGGAGTGCATACGGGACTAGCGGGAGGGGGTTCGGGGAGCTGTTTTTT.